What follows are 14 T cell receptor beta chains derived from one specimen sequenced in a study of response to subunit inactivated influenza vaccine. TCRdb reprocessed the RT-PCR reads via MiXCR and lists one record per CDR3 protein. The sample lists roughly 650,000 distinct CDR3 sequences, 15% to 18% occurring once. The sample consisted of PBMCs from blood, taken 11 to 12 days after vaccination. The source of these receptors is a man in his fifties or sixties who received an inactivated influenza vaccine.

This clonotype occurred many times. The rearrangement joins TRBV29-1 to TRBJ2-5; TRBD2 is a possible D gene (6 bases). The CDR3 loop spans 11 amino acids. Trimming removed 2 bases from V and 5 bases from J, with 6 bases in between. Germline V gene lookup returns CDR1 SQVTM and CDR2 ANQGSEA. CDR3 sequence: CSVERGETQYF. CDR3 nucleotides: TGCAGCGTTGAACGGGGGGAGACCCAGTACTTC.

This chain joins TRBV7-8 and TRBJ2-7, with D perhaps given as TRBD1 or TRBD2 (5 bases each). Trimming stripped 3 bases from V and 5 bases from J, with 17 bases between. This CDR3 is 15 amino acids long. The germline V gene encodes CDR1 SGHVS and CDR2 FQNEAQ. In nucleotides, the CDR3 is TGTGCCAGCAGCTTCTTGGCCCGAGGGGAGAACGAGCAGTACTTC. Amino acids: CASSFLARGENEQYF.

This clonotype has only a few counts. This chain joins TRBV2 and TRBJ1-2; D is undetermined. Germline values: CDR1 SNHLY, CDR2 FYNNEI. This CDR3 has 9 residues. V was pared by 6 bases and J by 8 bases, with 4 bases between. The CDR3 coding sequence is TGTGCCAGCAGGATAGGCTACACCTTC. Its translation: CASRIGYTF.

This rearrangement joins TRBV6-1 to TRBJ2-2; TRBD2 aligns across 7 bases. There are 15 residues in the CDR3. The germline V gene has CDR1 MNHNS and CDR2 SASEGT. The V gene end was trimmed by 6 bases and the J gene end by 6 bases; junction bases not matched to a gene: 10. The CDR3 DNA reads as TGTGCCAGCAGACTAGGACTAGTAGCCGCCGGGGAGCTGTTTTTT. This gives the protein CASRLGLVAAGELFF.

This clonotype was seen at least ten times. The rearrangement uses TRBV7-2 and TRBJ1-1; D is possibly TRBD1 (6 bases). CDR1 is SGHTA and CDR2 is FQGNSA in the germline V gene. Trimming left V 7 bases short and J 10 bases short, with 19 bases between. The CDR3 is made up of 13 amino acids. CDR3 DNA: TGTGCCAGCAATCTACAGGGAGGGGCGAGAGCTTTCTTT. It is translated as CASNLQGGARAFF.

The chain joins TRBV12-3 or TRBV12-4 to TRBJ1-6; 8 bases align to TRBD1. CDR3 length: 17 amino acids. V trimming: 5 bases; J trimming: 7 bases; junction bases outside the gene matches: 13. This CDR3 reads CASSPNSRQGRNSPLHF. CDR3 sequence (DNA): TGTGCCAGCAGTCCCAATTCGAGACAGGGGAGAAATTCACCCCTCCACTTT.

This clonotype was picked up a small number of times. The CDR3 here is CASSQDRGENEQYF. CDR3 coding DNA: TGTGCCAGCAGCCAAGATCGCGGGGAAAACGAGCAGTACTTC. J is TRBJ2-7 and V is TRBV4-2, with D tentatively TRBD2 (6 bases). Germline V lookup: CDR1 LGHNA, CDR2 YNFKEQ. This CDR3 spans 14 amino acids. Trimming left V 0 bases short and J 5 bases short, with 11 bases between.

As for this clonotype: A much larger clone lies one base from this, so it may be a read error. The V gene is TRBV7-8, the J gene TRBJ1-4; the D gene is possibly TRBD1 (6 bases). V lost 6 bases to trimming and J lost 11 bases, with 22 bases between them. This CDR3 has 15 amino acids. The germline V gene has CDR1 SGHVS and CDR2 FQNEAQ. The CDR3 DNA follows: TGTGCCAGCAGTCCCTTCGGACAGAGGGGGGATAAACTGTTTTTT. Its protein product is CASSPFGQRGDKLFF.

This chain joins TRBV24-1 and TRBJ2-2; D remains unclear. This CDR3 contains 12 residues. V lost 7 bases, J lost 3 bases, and 5 bases lay in between. Per germline, CDR1 KGHDR and CDR2 SFDVKD. The CDR3 sequence is CATRRDTGELFF. CDR3 nucleotide sequence: TGTGCCACCAGGAGAGACACCGGGGAGCTGTTTTTT.

This clonotype came up many times. The rearrangement uses TRBV12-3 or TRBV12-4 and TRBJ1-5; D may be TRBD1 (5 bases). V shed 5 bases and J shed 1 base, with 15 bases lying between them. CDR3 length: 16 amino acids. CDR3 protein: CASSPWDLGSNQPQHF. The CDR3 DNA is TGTGCCAGCAGTCCCTGGGACCTGGGGAGCAATCAGCCCCAGCATTTT.

The V and J genes are TRBV28 and TRBJ2-3; TRBD2 matches at 7 bases. Germline loops: CDR1 MDHEN, CDR2 SYDVKM. The trim removed 7 bases at V and 2 bases at J, leaving 6 bases unmatched. CDR3 length equals 14 residues. CDR3 loop: CASTLAAITDTQYF. In DNA form, the CDR3 reads TGTGCCAGCACCCTAGCGGCCATCACAGATACGCAGTATTTT. Full variable domain (missing parts from reference TRBV28 and TRBJ2-3): DVKVTQSSRYLVKRTGEKVFLECVQDMDHENMFWYRQDPGLGLRLIYFSYDVKMKEKGDIPEGYSVSREKKERFSLILESASTNQTSMYLCASTLAAITDTQYFGPGTRLTVL.

The chain employs TRBV10-3 and TRBJ2-2; 9 nucleotides align to TRBD1. The CDR3 is made up of 16 amino acids. Trimming removed 6 bases from V and 9 bases from J; junction bases left unmatched: 14. Per germline, CDR1 ENHRY and CDR2 SYGVKD. The CDR3 coding sequence is TGTGCCATCAGCCGCACTCCAGGGACAGGGATCCGGGAGCTGTTTTTT. This gives the protein CAISRTPGTGIRELFF.

This clonotype was detected only a few times. The gene calls are TRBV5-1 and TRBJ2-7; 9 bases are a match to TRBD1. CDR1 and CDR2 (germline): SGHRS, YFSETQ. The V and J ends lost 0 bases and 5 bases, in that order; junction bases with no gene match: 6. The CDR3 totals 15 residues. CDR3: CASSLERTGVNEQYF. The CDR3 bases are TGCGCCAGCAGCTTGGAACGGACAGGGGTAAACGAGCAGTACTTC.

This clonotype was counted a few times. The rearrangement links TRBV6-5 to TRBJ2-2; 8 nucleotides agree with TRBD2. The length of the CDR3 is 15 residues. The V segment lost 3 bases and the J segment 4 bases; nucleotides outside the gene matches: 4. Germline CDR1 and CDR2: MNHEY and SVGAGI. CDR3: CASSYRLASTGELFF. CDR3 coding DNA: TGTGCCAGCAGTTATCGACTAGCGAGCACCGGGGAGCTGTTTTTT.